This record looks at one T cell receptor (beta chain) sequence and its context. The source of the sample is a study of blood T cell repertoires in COVID-19. The CDR3 is made up of 14 amino acids. V trimming: 8 bases; J trimming: 7 bases; junction bases outside the gene matches: 8. Germline V gene sequence: CDR1 SGHTA, CDR2 FQGNSA. The method was immunoSEQ multiplex PCR; TCRdb's version includes in-frame clones alone and lacks a portion of them. The sample consists of approximately 280,000 clones, about 81% of them appearing once. The chain carries TRBV7-2 and TRBJ1-6; 7 bases align to TRBD1. This sequence was found in a human donor with COVID-19, enrolled during active disease. The donor label of this sample is uncertain. Sequencing was done on a sample of peripheral blood. The CDR3 coding sequence is TGTGCCAGCGGCCAGACAGGGTGGAATTCACCCCTCCACTTT. The encoded protein is CASGQTGWNSPLHF.